These T cell receptor beta chains were read from a single sample in a study of memory CD4+ T cells and cytomegalovirus serostatus. Repertoires were generated with immunoSEQ multiplex PCR, while TCRdb's copy carries only in-frame clones and drops some. Of 50,000 to 60,000 clones in the sample, roughly four fifths were seen once. The sequencing input was memory CD4+ T cells from blood. All receptors come from an adult in good health and CMV-seronegative. Both conserved end residues are part of each CDR3. Fields, in order: clone size, V gene, J gene, D gene, CDR3 protein, CDR3 DNA. D genes are given only for firm matches. The size entry is marked missing in some rows and otherwise reads once, few, many or a size class.

size: -; V: TRBV2; J: TRBJ1-5; D: TRBD1; CDR3: CASREGQGWLRPQHF; DNA: TGTGCCAGCAGGGAGGGACAGGGCTGGTTGAGGCCCCAGCATTTT
size: -; V: TRBV7-8; J: TRBJ2-7; D: TRBD1; CDR3: CASSSRTGSYEQYF; DNA: TGTGCCAGCAGCTCCCGGACAGGCTCCTACGAGCAGTACTTC
size: -; V: TRBV6-1; J: TRBJ1-6; D: -; CDR3: CASSENSEVWGANSPLHF; DNA: TGTGCCAGCAGCGAAAACTCAGAGGTGTGGGGGGCAAATTCACCCCTCCACTTT
size: -; V: TRBV7-3; J: TRBJ2-1; D: TRBD1; CDR3: CASSLRGGLSYNEQFF; DNA: TGTGCCAGCAGCTTAAGAGGGGGCCTCTCCTACAATGAGCAGTTCTTC
size: -; V: TRBV11-3; J: TRBJ2-5; D: -; CDR3: CASSLGRAMYETQYF; DNA: TGTGCCAGCAGCTTGGGCAGGGCAATGTATGAGACCCAGTACTTC
size: once; V: TRBV19; J: TRBJ1-6; D: TRBD1; CDR3: CASSGTGSDSPLHF; DNA: TGTGCCAGTAGCGGGACAGGGAGCGATTCACCCCTCCACTTT
size: -; V: TRBV28; J: TRBJ1-5; D: TRBD1; CDR3: CASSFAGDSNNQPQHF; DNA: TGTGCCAGCAGTTTCGCCGGGGACAGCAACAATCAGCCCCAGCATTTT
size: -; V: TRBV29-1; J: TRBJ2-2; D: -; CDR3: CSVERGRTNTGELFF; DNA: TGCAGCGTTGAGAGGGGCAGGACGAACACCGGGGAGCTGTTTTTT
size: -; V: TRBV6-6; J: TRBJ2-3; D: TRBD2; CDR3: CASSYLPSGGADTQYF; DNA: TGTGCCAGCAGTTACCTGCCAAGCGGGGGCGCGGATACGCAGTATTTT
size: -; V: TRBV7-2; J: TRBJ1-6; D: -; CDR3: CASSPGAGWDSPLHF; DNA: TGTGCCAGCAGTCCCGGGGCGGGGTGGGATTCACCCCTCCACTTT
size: -; V: TRBV7-2; J: TRBJ2-7; D: -; CDR3: CASSPGHGNEQYF; DNA: TGTGCCAGCAGCCCAGGGCACGGGAACGAGCAGTACTTC
size: -; V: TRBV29-1; J: TRBJ2-1; D: TRBD2; CDR3: CSVEDISGGAFNEQFF; DNA: TGCAGCGTTGAAGATATAAGCGGGGGGGCCTTCAATGAGCAGTTCTTC
size: -; V: TRBV6-1; J: TRBJ1-1; D: -; CDR3: CASSRERATEAFF; DNA: TGTGCCAGCAGCCGAGAACGGGCCACTGAAGCTTTCTTT
size: -; V: TRBV30; J: TRBJ2-2; D: -; CDR3: CAWSVMRRGPNTGELFF; DNA: TGTGCCTGGAGTGTAATGAGGCGGGGGCCCAACACCGGGGAGCTGTTTTTT
size: -; V: TRBV28; J: TRBJ2-7; D: -; CDR3: CASSSSAGHYEQYF; DNA: TGTGCCAGCAGTTCCTCCGCGGGGCACTACGAGCAGTACTTC
size: -; V: TRBV29-1; J: TRBJ1-1; D: -; CDR3: CSVETQGEAFF; DNA: TGCAGCGTTGAAACGCAGGGTGAAGCTTTCTTT
size: -; V: TRBV5-1; J: TRBJ1-2; D: TRBD1; CDR3: CASSLMPGTGLTLNF; DNA: TGCGCCAGCAGCTTAATGCCCGGGACAGGCCTCACCCTCAACTTC
size: once; V: TRBV28; J: TRBJ1-2; D: -; CDR3: CASSSRTAPNYGYTF; DNA: TGTGCCAGCAGTTCACGGACAGCACCTAACTATGGCTACACCTTC
size: -; V: TRBV13; J: TRBJ1-2; D: TRBD1; CDR3: CASTTGDYGYTF; DNA: TGTGCCAGCACAACAGGGGACTATGGCTACACCTTC
size: -; V: TRBV27; J: TRBJ2-7; D: TRBD2; CDR3: CASGLAGGYEQYF; DNA: TGTGCCAGCGGACTAGCGGGGGGTTACGAGCAGTACTTC
size: -; V: TRBV11-2; J: TRBJ2-5; D: TRBD2; CDR3: CASSRRGGQETQYF; DNA: TGTGCCAGCAGCCGGCGCGGGGGCCAAGAGACCCAGTACTTC
size: -; V: TRBV9; J: TRBJ2-7; D: -; CDR3: CASSAGTQIYEQYF; DNA: TGTGCCAGCAGCGCCGGGACACAGATCTACGAGCAGTACTTC
size: -; V: TRBV7-2; J: TRBJ1-5; D: TRBD1; CDR3: CASSFSGGRNQPQHF; DNA: TGTGCCAGCAGCTTTTCAGGGGGCCGCAATCAGCCCCAGCATTTT
size: few; V: TRBV7-3; J: TRBJ2-3; D: -; CDR3: CASSLNWGGADTQYF; DNA: TGTGCCAGCAGCTTAAATTGGGGGGGCGCAGATACGCAGTATTTT
size: -; V: TRBV13; J: TRBJ2-7; D: TRBD2; CDR3: CASTQGLADSYEQYF; DNA: TGTGCCAGCACCCAAGGACTAGCGGACTCCTACGAGCAGTACTTC
size: -; V: TRBV9; J: TRBJ2-7; D: TRBD2; CDR3: CASSLREAGEQYF; DNA: TGTGCCAGCAGCCTCCGGGAGGCCGGAGAGCAGTACTTC
size: -; V: TRBV28; J: TRBJ2-7; D: TRBD1; CDR3: CASRGKGQGYEQYF; DNA: TGTGCCAGCAGGGGTAAGGGACAGGGGTACGAGCAGTACTTC
size: -; V: TRBV5-4; J: TRBJ1-1; D: -; CDR3: CASSLRAANTEAFF; DNA: TGTGCCAGCAGCTTAAGGGCAGCGAACACTGAAGCTTTCTTT
size: -; V: TRBV19; J: TRBJ2-2; D: TRBD1; CDR3: CASSSTGGGIGELFF; DNA: TGTGCCAGTAGTTCGACAGGGGGCGGGATCGGGGAGCTGTTTTTT
size: -; V: TRBV4-1; J: TRBJ1-2; D: -; CDR3: CASSQDWTDNYGYTF; DNA: TGCGCCAGCAGCCAAGACTGGACAGATAACTATGGCTACACCTTC
size: -; V: TRBV6-6; J: TRBJ2-7; D: -; CDR3: CASSKGRGSYEQYF; DNA: TGTGCCAGCAGTAAGGGACGGGGATCCTACGAGCAGTACTTC
size: few; V: TRBV6-6; J: TRBJ2-7; D: -; CDR3: CASSYGREQYF; DNA: TGTGCCAGCAGTTACGGTAGAGAGCAGTACTTC
size: -; V: TRBV7-8; J: TRBJ1-1; D: TRBD1; CDR3: CASSSYQTGGEAFF; DNA: TGTGCCAGCAGCTCTTATCAGACAGGGGGTGAAGCTTTCTTT
size: -; V: TRBV5-6; J: TRBJ1-4; D: -; CDR3: CASSGGGLGTNEKLFF; DNA: TGTGCCAGCAGCGGAGGTGGACTAGGGACTAATGAAAAACTGTTTTTT
size: -; V: TRBV6-6; J: TRBJ1-1; D: -; CDR3: CASSYGGPNTEAFF; DNA: TGTGCCAGCAGTTACGGGGGTCCGAACACTGAAGCTTTCTTT
size: few; V: TRBV5-1; J: TRBJ2-3; D: -; CDR3: CASSLVGLIADTQYF; DNA: TGCGCCAGCAGCTTGGTCGGATTAATAGCAGATACGCAGTATTTT
size: -; V: TRBV6-1; J: TRBJ1-2; D: TRBD1; CDR3: CASSEAGGADGYTF; DNA: TGTGCCAGCAGTGAAGCAGGGGGCGCGGATGGCTACACCTTC
size: -; V: TRBV15; J: TRBJ1-2; D: -; CDR3: CATSRDRGQYGYTF; DNA: TGTGCCACCAGCAGAGATAGGGGTCAGTATGGCTACACCTTC
size: -; V: TRBV29-1; J: TRBJ1-3; D: TRBD1; CDR3: CSVEPRQGGSGNTIYF; DNA: TGCAGCGTTGAACCTCGACAGGGGGGCTCTGGAAACACCATATATTTT
size: -; V: TRBV29-1; J: TRBJ2-1; D: TRBD2; CDR3: CSVGELAGGIGEQFF; DNA: TGCAGCGTTGGGGAACTAGCGGGAGGGATAGGTGAGCAGTTCTTC
size: -; V: TRBV5-4; J: TRBJ2-7; D: TRBD1; CDR3: CASSLGGTGRSEQYF; DNA: TGTGCCAGCAGCTTGGGTGGGACAGGGAGAAGCGAGCAGTACTTC
size: -; V: TRBV5-1; J: TRBJ1-3; D: -; CDR3: CASRSSTGNTIYF; DNA: TGCGCCAGCAGATCATCGACAGGAAACACCATATATTTT
size: -; V: TRBV5-1; J: TRBJ2-5; D: -; CDR3: CASSLDETQYF; DNA: TGCGCCAGCAGCTTGGATGAGACCCAGTACTTC
size: -; V: TRBV11-2; J: TRBJ2-2; D: -; CDR3: CASSFLGLGVGELFF; DNA: TGTGCCAGCAGCTTTTTGGGTCTAGGGGTCGGGGAGCTGTTTTTT
size: -; V: TRBV7-2; J: TRBJ1-1; D: -; CDR3: CASSFSGRGSTEAFF; DNA: TGTGCCAGCAGCTTTAGCGGAAGAGGAAGCACTGAAGCTTTCTTT
size: few; V: TRBV6-1; J: TRBJ1-5; D: TRBD1; CDR3: CASRSDRGLNQPQHF; DNA: TGTGCCAGCAGGTCGGACAGGGGGCTCAATCAGCCCCAGCATTTT